Listed below are T cell receptor beta chains from one sample, sequenced in a study of blood T cell repertoires in COVID-19. The data were produced by immunoSEQ multiplex PCR, yet TCRdb's version contains in-frame clones alone and is incomplete. The sample consists of over 300,000 clones, about 84% of them appearing once. Material: peripheral blood. The source is a woman between 50 and 59 years old with acute or convalescent COVID-19. Both conserved end residues are part of each CDR3. A D gene is named only where the DNA matches it firmly. Expanded clones are given a class, and other clones once, few, many or no size at all.

D gene: .; clone size: .; V gene: TRBV10-1; J gene: TRBJ2-7; CDR3 length: 16; CDR3 DNA: TGCGCCAGCAACGAAGGGGGGGCTGACCCTACGGAGGAGCAGTACTTC; CDR3 protein: CASNEGGADPTEEQYF
D gene: .; clone size: .; V gene: TRBV27; J gene: TRBJ2-3; CDR3 length: 15; CDR3 DNA: TGTGCCAGCAGTTTATCCCCAACAGGCATAGATACGCAGTATTTT; CDR3 protein: CASSLSPTGIDTQYF
D gene: .; clone size: once; V gene: TRBV27; J gene: TRBJ2-3; CDR3 length: 14; CDR3 DNA: TGTGCCAGCAGTTTACGGCAGGTCACAGATACGCAGTATTTT; CDR3 protein: CASSLRQVTDTQYF
D gene: .; clone size: few; V gene: TRBV2; J gene: TRBJ1-4; CDR3 length: 15; CDR3 DNA: TGTGCCAGCAGTGAACTAGGCGGCACTAATGAAAAACTGTTTTTT; CDR3 protein: CASSELGGTNEKLFF
D gene: .; clone size: .; V gene: TRBV7-6; J gene: TRBJ1-3; CDR3 length: 13; CDR3 DNA: TGTGCCAGCAGCTTAGGGCCCGGAAACACCATATATTTT; CDR3 protein: CASSLGPGNTIYF
D gene: .; clone size: .; V gene: TRBV7-6; J gene: TRBJ2-3; CDR3 length: 14; CDR3 DNA: TGTGCCAGCAGCCCCGGGGGAGACACAGATACGCAGTATTTT; CDR3 protein: CASSPGGDTDTQYF
D gene: .; clone size: few; V gene: TRBV19; J gene: TRBJ1-1; CDR3 length: 16; CDR3 DNA: TGTGCCAGTAGTATTTTGGCAGGGGATTTGAACACTGAAGCTTTCTTT; CDR3 protein: CASSILAGDLNTEAFF
D gene: .; clone size: .; V gene: TRBV4-3; J gene: TRBJ2-7; CDR3 length: 14; CDR3 DNA: TGCGCCAGCAGCCAAGTGGACACCTCCTACGAGCAGTACTTC; CDR3 protein: CASSQVDTSYEQYF
D gene: .; clone size: .; V gene: TRBV28; J gene: TRBJ1-4; CDR3 length: 16; CDR3 DNA: TGTGCCAGCAGTGCCCCAGGATTGGCAACTAATGAAAAACTGTTTTTT; CDR3 protein: CASSAPGLATNEKLFF
D gene: .; clone size: .; V gene: TRBV18; J gene: TRBJ2-3; CDR3 length: 13; CDR3 DNA: TGTGCCAGCTCTCTTACAGGGTCAGATACGCAGTATTTT; CDR3 protein: CASSLTGSDTQYF
D gene: .; clone size: .; V gene: TRBV11-3; J gene: TRBJ2-1; CDR3 length: 15; CDR3 DNA: TGTGCCAGCAGCTCCGAGGGCCAGCTCCGCAATGAGCAGTTCTTC; CDR3 protein: CASSSEGQLRNEQFF
D gene: .; clone size: .; V gene: TRBV28; J gene: TRBJ1-1; CDR3 length: 15; CDR3 DNA: TGTGCCAGCAGCAGCCTCAGGCGCCCGAACACTGAAGCTTTCTTT; CDR3 protein: CASSSLRRPNTEAFF
D gene: TRBD2; clone size: .; V gene: TRBV24-1; J gene: TRBJ2-1; CDR3 length: 17; CDR3 DNA: TGTGCCACCAGTGATTCTCTACTAGCGGGAAAGTACAATGAGCAGTTCTTC; CDR3 protein: CATSDSLLAGKYNEQFF
D gene: .; clone size: .; V gene: TRBV4-2; J gene: TRBJ1-4; CDR3 length: 15; CDR3 DNA: TGTGCCAGCAGCCAAGCCAGGGCTTATAATGAAAAACTGTTTTTT; CDR3 protein: CASSQARAYNEKLFF
D gene: TRBD2; clone size: .; V gene: TRBV7-3; J gene: TRBJ2-1; CDR3 length: 16; CDR3 DNA: TGTGCCAGCAGCTTACTGTCGGGAGGGTCCTACAATGAGCAGTTCTTC; CDR3 protein: CASSLLSGGSYNEQFF
D gene: TRBD2; clone size: few; V gene: TRBV24-1; J gene: TRBJ2-3; CDR3 length: 17; CDR3 DNA: TGTGCCACCAGTGATACCCCTTCCGGGAGGCTCACAGATACGCAGTATTTT; CDR3 protein: CATSDTPSGRLTDTQYF
D gene: .; clone size: .; V gene: TRBV27; J gene: TRBJ1-1; CDR3 length: 11; CDR3 DNA: TGTGCCAGCAGAGCCAACTCTGAAGCTTTCTTT; CDR3 protein: CASRANSEAFF
D gene: TRBD1; clone size: .; V gene: TRBV6-6; J gene: TRBJ2-7; CDR3 length: 16; CDR3 DNA: TGTGCCAGCAGTTACTCCACAGGGGGAGGAGGGTACGAGCAGTACTTC; CDR3 protein: CASSYSTGGGGYEQYF
D gene: .; clone size: .; V gene: TRBV27; J gene: TRBJ1-5; CDR3 length: 15; CDR3 DNA: TGTGCCAGCAGTTGGGGAGGCGGGGGCTATCAGCCCCAGCATTTT; CDR3 protein: CASSWGGGGYQPQHF
D gene: .; clone size: once; V gene: TRBV28; J gene: TRBJ1-5; CDR3 length: 13; CDR3 DNA: TGTGCCAGCAGTTTCCCCGGCAATCAGCCCCAGCATTTT; CDR3 protein: CASSFPGNQPQHF
D gene: TRBD2; clone size: .; V gene: TRBV5-1; J gene: TRBJ2-5; CDR3 length: 13; CDR3 DNA: TGCGCCAGCCGAGCACGGGAGGGAGAGACCCAGTACTTC; CDR3 protein: CASRAREGETQYF
D gene: TRBD2; clone size: .; V gene: TRBV2; J gene: TRBJ2-7; CDR3 length: 14; CDR3 DNA: TGTGCCAGCAGGCCCGGACTAGCGGGAGGCGAGCAGTACTTC; CDR3 protein: CASRPGLAGGEQYF
D gene: TRBD2; clone size: .; V gene: TRBV5-1; J gene: TRBJ2-7; CDR3 length: 17; CDR3 DNA: TGCGCCAGCAGCCCGGGGACTAGCCCCTTGAGCTCCTACGAGCAGTACTTC; CDR3 protein: CASSPGTSPLSSYEQYF
D gene: .; clone size: .; V gene: TRBV5-6; J gene: TRBJ1-1; CDR3 length: 12; CDR3 DNA: TGTGCCAGCAGCTTTGGACAGAGGGAAGCTTTCTTT; CDR3 protein: CASSFGQREAFF
D gene: TRBD2; clone size: .; V gene: TRBV5-6; J gene: TRBJ2-7; CDR3 length: 13; CDR3 DNA: TGTGCCAGCAGCTTGAGCGGGAGTCACGAGCAGTACTTC; CDR3 protein: CASSLSGSHEQYF
D gene: TRBD1; clone size: few; V gene: TRBV7-3; J gene: TRBJ2-7; CDR3 length: 13; CDR3 DNA: TGTGCCAGCAGCTCGGACAGGGACCACGAGCAGTACTTC; CDR3 protein: CASSSDRDHEQYF
D gene: .; clone size: .; V gene: TRBV19; J gene: TRBJ1-4; CDR3 length: 15; CDR3 DNA: TGTGCCAGTTCGGGTGGTTGGCAGAGTAATGAAAAACTGTTTTTT; CDR3 protein: CASSGGWQSNEKLFF